One sample yielded the 3 T cell receptor beta chains listed below, sequenced in a study of blood T cell repertoires in COVID-19. TCRdb's copy holds only in-frame clones and misses some; the assay was immunoSEQ multiplex PCR. The data hold more than 150,000 clones, with roughly 80% observed a single time. The sample comprised peripheral blood. The receptors shown here come from a woman at least 80 years old with COVID-19, enrolled during active disease.

The chain links TRBV4-1 to TRBJ1-2; TRBD1 matches 8 bases. With 2 bases clipped from V and 8 bases from J, the junction kept 13 bases outside the gene matches. The CDR3 runs 16 residues. From germline, CDR1 is MGHRA and CDR2 YSYEKL. The CDR3 sequence: CASSQQESRDRRGYTF. CDR3 DNA: TGCGCCAGCAGCCAACAAGAAAGTAGGGACAGGCGAGGCTACACCTTC.

The chain is built from TRBV11-2 and TRBJ2-7, with D perhaps matching TRBD1 (5 bases). V lost 3 bases and J 2 bases, leaving 8 bases between the germline ends. The CDR3 is 13 residues long. Germline loops: CDR1 SGHAT, CDR2 FQNNGV. The DNA for the CDR3 is TGTGCCAGCAGCTTCCCAGGGACCTACGAGCAGTACTTC. Its protein is CASSFPGTYEQYF.

The J gene is TRBJ2-1, the V gene TRBV28; 10 nucleotides match TRBD2. CDR1 and CDR2 from the germline V gene are MDHEN and SYDVKM. V was clipped by 5 bases and J by 1 base; unmatched bases: 5. The CDR3 has 16 amino acids. The CDR3 reads CASSPISGRSYNEQFF. CDR3 nucleotides: TGTGCCAGCAGTCCAATTAGCGGGAGGTCCTACAATGAGCAGTTCTTC.